The table lists the clone carrying this T cell receptor beta chain with a few counts. V lost 7 bases and J lost 0, with 13 bases in between. The CDR3 loop spans 16 amino acids. This record belongs to a study of T cells after yellow fever vaccination. TCRdb re-derived calls from the 5' RACE reads in MiXCR, one entry per CDR3 protein. Of over 150,000 distinct CDR3 sequences listed, approximately 6.2% are singletons. V gene TRBV12-3 or TRBV12-4 combines with J gene TRBJ2-6, with D unresolved. The sample consisted of CD4+ T cells sorted from PBMCs, taken on the day of the first yellow fever vaccination. The sequence was collected from a man in his late teens or twenties who received the YFV17D yellow fever vaccine. The CDR3 sequence: CASTQDAYSGANVLTF. As DNA, the CDR3 is TGTGCCAGCACGCAGGACGCCTACTCTGGGGCCAACGTCCTGACTTTC.